This T cell receptor (beta chain) stems from a study of T cell repertoires in cytomegalovirus infection. Study details: CMV epitopes, recently identified HLA-C-restricted and well-studied HLA-B-restricted, were used. Signatures in public TCR beta sequences pointed to both CMV infection and matching HLA type. Overall study results and limits: HLA-C-restricted CMV clonotypes gave the most frequent clonotype in two of eight donors.

This clonotype was found a few times. What it recognizes is unknown. This CDR3 has 15 amino acids. Trimming pared 5 bases from V and 4 bases from J, leaving 15 bases between. Germline-derived CDR1 and CDR2 are MNHEY and SMNVEV (reference sequence). A single record per CDR3 protein comes from TCRdb applying MiXCR to the reads. The repertoire consists of around 800,000 distinct CDR3 sequences, with approximately 32% occurring once and the leading ten covering 9.5% to 15%. The chain recombines TRBV27 with TRBJ1-3, with D maybe TRBD1 (6 bases). This receptor was identified in a human donor in good health (CMV status not recorded). Some clones in this sample may be carry-over from other donors' samples. The input for sequencing was cultured CD8+ T cells from PBMCs, taken from culture after CMV antigen stimulation. CDR3 region: CASSPTGFKGNTIYF. The CDR3 region has the DNA TGTGCCAGCAGTCCCACAGGGTTCAAAGGAAACACCATATATTTT.